This T cell receptor beta chain appears in the sequencing data of a study of shared clonotypes between healthy human individuals. Study information: Per-donor plates numbered three CD4 naive, three CD4 memory, two CD8 naive and one CD8 memory.

There are 15 residues in the CDR3. V dropped 7 bases and J dropped 1 base, with 16 bases sitting between them. Germline CDR1 reads SGHTA; CDR2 reads FQGTGA. Concerning this clone itself: The target antigen is unknown.

Findings and caveats of the study: The study found lower generation probabilities in non-shared clonotypes than in those shared by all four donors. Tissues were not sampled, only blood, and their repertoires likely differ. Represented genetic and exposure-history diversity was restricted by having few donors.

Positive CCR7 selection of CD45RO-negative cells yielded the naive CD8 cells, and terminally differentiated effector memory CD45RA+ cells were excluded. Produced via immunoSEQ multiplex PCR; TCRdb's table is partial and in-frame only. This sample has millions of clones, with approximately 94% found just once. The source material was naive CD8+ T cells sorted from blood. This receptor was taken from a man aged 18 to 29 in good health. V and J are TRBV7-3 and TRBJ1-1; D unresolved. This CDR3 reads CASISDLGQNTEAFF. The CDR3 coding sequence is TGTGCCAGCATCTCCGATTTGGGTCAGAACACTGAAGCTTTCTTT.